This section outlines one TCR beta chain sequence together with its context. No antigen is known for it. Researchers prepared the TCRbeta library using unique molecular identifiers, the study reports. One entry per CDR3 protein, called by TCRdb with MiXCR from the PCR reads. The table records 500,000 to 650,000 distinct CDR3 sequences, 11% of them present only once. The sample belongs to a study of T-cell reconstitution after alpha-beta-depleted transplantation in children. Trimming took 4 bases from V and 7 from J, leaving 14 bases between them. The CDR3 extends over 14 amino acids. Germline assignment: CDR1 MNHEY and CDR2 SVGEGT. Findings of the study overall: Reportedly, roughly two months post-transplant, alpha-beta T cells arose from several hundred expanded graft clones. Hyperexpanded clones declined; after one year, newly produced T cells mostly supplied diversity. After transplant, high TCRbeta diversity at day 60 in some patients arose from surviving recipient T cells and thymic progenitors.

This specimen was PBMCs, mostly from graft donor cells, taken 180 days after TCRalphabeta/CD19-depleted stem cell transplant. The rearrangement links TRBV6-2 or TRBV6-3 to TRBJ2-1; the D is unclear. The sequence came from a female patient aged 2 to 10 who had a stem cell transplant for aplastic anemia, so the T cells may come from the graft donor. CDR3 in amino acids: CASSSDSRRNEQFF. The CDR3 coding sequence is TGTGCCAGCAGTTCTGACTCGAGAAGAAATGAGCAGTTCTTC.